This T cell receptor beta chain appears in the sequencing data of a study of human T cells and chemical hapten exposure. Overall study results and limits: Unchanged with DPC sensitization were TCRs above 1 in 1000 frequency.

Each CDR3 protein is one row after TCRdb ran MiXCR on the RACE reads. This table has about 99,000 distinct CDR3 sequences, roughly 12% appearing once. V dropped 5 bases and J dropped 5 bases, with 18 bases sitting between them. This CDR3 has 15 residues. Per germline, CDR1 SGHTA and CDR2 FQGNSA. Time point indicated: patch test 1, 2 weeks after DPC sensitization. Treatment meaning: therapeutic diphenylcyclopropenone sensitization with weekly scalp DPC. This clonotype has a handful of counts. Its antigen remains unknown. Sequenced material: whole blood, taken in connection with sensitization to the hapten diphenylcyclopropenone (DPC). This TCR was recovered from a woman in her 40s with alopecia areata. Some clones in this sample may be carry-over from other donors' samples. The chain combines TRBV7-2 with TRBJ2-5; TRBD1 is a possible D gene (6 bases). Here the CDR3 reads CASSPWTVPGETQYF. CDR3 coding DNA: TGTGCCAGCAGCCCCTGGACAGTTCCGGGGGAGACCCAGTACTTC. Together with reference TRBV7-2 and TRBJ2-5, the CDR3 gives the full variable domain: GAGVSQSPSNKVTEKGKDVELRCDPISGHTALYWYRQSLGQGLEFLIYFQGNSAPDKSGLPSDRFSAERTGGSVSTLTIQRTQQEDSAVYLCASSPWTVPGETQYFGPGTRLLVL.